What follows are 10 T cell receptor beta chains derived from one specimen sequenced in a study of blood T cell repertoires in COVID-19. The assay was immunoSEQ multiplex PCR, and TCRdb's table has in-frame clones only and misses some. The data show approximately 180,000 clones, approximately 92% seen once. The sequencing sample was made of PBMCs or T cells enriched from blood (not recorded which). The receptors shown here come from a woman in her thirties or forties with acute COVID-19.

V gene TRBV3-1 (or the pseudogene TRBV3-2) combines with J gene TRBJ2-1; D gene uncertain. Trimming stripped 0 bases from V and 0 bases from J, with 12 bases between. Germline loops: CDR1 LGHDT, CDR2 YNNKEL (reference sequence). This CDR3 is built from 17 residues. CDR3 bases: TGTGCCAGCAGCCAAGAAAACCAGCGATACTCCTACAATGAGCAGTTCTTC. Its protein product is CASSQENQRYSYNEQFF.

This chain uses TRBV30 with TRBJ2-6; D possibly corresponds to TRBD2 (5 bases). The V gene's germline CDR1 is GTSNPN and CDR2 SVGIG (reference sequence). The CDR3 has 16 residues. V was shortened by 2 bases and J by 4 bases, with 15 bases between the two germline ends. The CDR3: CAWSRSEQKGANVLTF. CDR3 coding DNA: TGTGCCTGGAGTCGTAGCGAGCAGAAGGGGGCCAACGTCCTGACTTTC.

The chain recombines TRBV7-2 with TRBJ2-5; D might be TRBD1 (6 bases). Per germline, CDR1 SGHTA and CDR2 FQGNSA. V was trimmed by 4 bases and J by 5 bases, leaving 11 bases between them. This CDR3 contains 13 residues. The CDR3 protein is CASSSGARETQYF. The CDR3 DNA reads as TGTGCCAGCAGCTCAGGGGCCCGGGAGACCCAGTACTTC.

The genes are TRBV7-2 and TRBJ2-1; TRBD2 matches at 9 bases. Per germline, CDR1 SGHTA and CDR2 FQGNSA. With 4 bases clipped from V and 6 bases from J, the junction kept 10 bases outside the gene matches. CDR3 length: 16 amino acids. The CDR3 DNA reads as TGTGCCAGCAGCTCCGATCCGCTAGCGGGGCTCAATGAGCAGTTCTTC. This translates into CASSSDPLAGLNEQFF. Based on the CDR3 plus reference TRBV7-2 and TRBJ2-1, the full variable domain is GAGVSQSPSNKVTEKGKDVELRCDPISGHTALYWYRQSLGQGLEFLIYFQGNSAPDKSGLPSDRFSAERTGGSVSTLTIQRTQQEDSAVYLCASSSDPLAGLNEQFFGPGTRLTVL.

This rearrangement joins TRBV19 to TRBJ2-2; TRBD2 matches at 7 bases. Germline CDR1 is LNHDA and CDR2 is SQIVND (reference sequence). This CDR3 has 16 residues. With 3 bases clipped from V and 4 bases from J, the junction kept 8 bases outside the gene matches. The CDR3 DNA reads TGTGCCAGTAGTATTCAGCCGGGAGGAACCACCGGGGAGCTGTTTTTT. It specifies CASSIQPGGTTGELFF. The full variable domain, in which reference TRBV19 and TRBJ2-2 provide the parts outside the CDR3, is DGGITQSPKYLFRKEGQNVTLSCEQNLNHDAMYWYRQDPGQGLRLIYYSQIVNDFQKGDIAEGYSVSREKKESFPLTVTSAQKNPTAFYLCASSIQPGGTTGELFFGEGSRLTVL.

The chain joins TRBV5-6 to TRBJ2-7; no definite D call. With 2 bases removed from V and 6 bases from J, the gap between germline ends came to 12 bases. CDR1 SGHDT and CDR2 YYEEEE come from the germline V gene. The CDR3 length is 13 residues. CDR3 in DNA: TGTGCCAGCAGCTTTTTCGTCGGTTTCGAGCAGTACTTC. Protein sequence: CASSFFVGFEQYF.

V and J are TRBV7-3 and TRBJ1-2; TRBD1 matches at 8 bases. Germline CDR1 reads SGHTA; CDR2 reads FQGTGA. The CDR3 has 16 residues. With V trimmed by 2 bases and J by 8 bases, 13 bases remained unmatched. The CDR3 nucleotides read TGTGCCAGCAGCTTACATCCCGACAGGGGAATGGAGGGCTACACCTTC. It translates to CASSLHPDRGMEGYTF.

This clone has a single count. As DNA, the CDR3 is TGTGCCAGCAGCTTCTCCAGCGGGAGGGCGATCACCGGGGAGCTGTTTTTT. Translating it yields CASSFSSGRAITGELFF. The V call is TRBV7-2, the J call TRBJ2-2; 10 bases fit TRBD2. The junction had 8 bases not matched to a gene; V was cut back by 3 bases and J by 4 bases. Germline assignment: CDR1 SGHTA and CDR2 FQGNSA. The CDR3 totals 17 residues.

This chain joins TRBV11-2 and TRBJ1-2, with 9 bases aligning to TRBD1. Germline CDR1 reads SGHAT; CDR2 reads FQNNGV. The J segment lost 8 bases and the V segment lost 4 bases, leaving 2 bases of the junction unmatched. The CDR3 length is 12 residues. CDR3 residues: CASSSTGGGYTF. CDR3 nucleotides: TGTGCCAGCAGCTCGACAGGGGGAGGCTACACCTTC.

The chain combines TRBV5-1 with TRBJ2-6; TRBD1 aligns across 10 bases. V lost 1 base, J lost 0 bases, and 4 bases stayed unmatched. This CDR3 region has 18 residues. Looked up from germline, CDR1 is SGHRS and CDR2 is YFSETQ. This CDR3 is CASSLLTGGPSGANVLTF. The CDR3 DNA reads TGCGCCAGCAGCTTGCTGACAGGGGGCCCCTCTGGGGCCAACGTCCTGACTTTC. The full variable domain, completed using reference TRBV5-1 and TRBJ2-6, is KAGVTQTPRYLIKTRGQQVTLSCSPISGHRSVSWYQQTPGQGLQFLFEYFSETQRNKGNFPGRFSGRQFSNSRSEMNVSTLELGDSALYLCASSLLTGGPSGANVLTFGAGSRLTVL.